The 20 T cell receptor beta chains in this list originate from one sample, sequenced in a study of blood T cells in healthy people across ages. A second about 7 to 12 cycle PCR used barcoded and J-beta primers. Each CDR3 protein gets one entry after TCRdb re-called the 5' RACE reads with MiXCR. The top ten clones hold about 30% of a sample with approximately 690,000 distinct CDR3 sequences, roughly 43% of them seen once. Source material: blood. The source of these receptors is a man older than 75 in good health.

Only a few counts were recorded for this clonotype. The chain carries TRBV12-3 or TRBV12-4 and TRBJ2-7, with 7 bases identical to TRBD1. TRBJ2-5 matches the DNA end more closely, so the J call is doubtful. The CDR3 is 13 residues long. The CDR3 nucleotides read TGTGCCAGCAGTGGGGACAGATGGAAGACCCAGTACTTC. Protein: CASSGDRWKTQYF.

There are a few counts of this clonotype. V gene TRBV20-1 combines with J gene TRBJ2-5; 12 nucleotides agree with TRBD1. The germline V gene encodes CDR1 DFQATT and CDR2 SNEGSKA (reference sequence). With V trimmed by 5 bases and J by 10 bases, 8 bases remained unmatched. This CDR3 has 13 residues. The CDR3 reads CSALGQGAGGQYF. DNA for the CDR3: TGCAGTGCTCTGGGACAGGGGGCAGGTGGCCAGTACTTC.

The chain uses TRBV7-2 and TRBJ2-1, with 8 positions matching TRBD1. The DNA end is a closer match to TRBJ2-7, so the J assignment may be wrong. CDR3 length equals 14 residues. Germline assignment: CDR1 SGHTA and CDR2 FQGNSA. This chain's CDR3 is CASSIDRGYNEQYF. The CDR3 region has the DNA TGTGCCAGCAGCATCGACAGGGGATACAATGAGCAGTACTTC.

This clonotype was recorded once. The chain uses TRBV7-2 and TRBJ2-1, with 10 nucleotides matching TRBD2. The ends lost 2 bases at V and 8 bases at J; junction bases unmatched: 6. The germline CDR1 and CDR2 sequences are SGHTA and FQGNSA. CDR3 size: 15 residues. Here the CDR3 reads CASSLPSSGGDEQFF. Here the CDR3 DNA reads TGTGCCAGCAGCTTACCTTCTAGCGGGGGCGATGAGCAGTTCTTC.

The rearrangement joins TRBV2 to TRBJ2-3, with 8 bases fitting TRBD2. The ends lost 2 bases at V and 0 bases at J; junction bases unmatched: 7. The germline gives CDR1 SNHLY, CDR2 FYNNEI. This CDR3 comprises 17 residues. The CDR3 loop reads CASSEREAGASTDTQYF. CDR3 coding DNA: TGTGCCAGCAGTGAAAGGGAAGCGGGGGCTAGCACAGATACGCAGTATTTT.

This clonotype was detected only once. This chain joins TRBV29-1 and TRBJ2-5; D perhaps matches TRBD2 (6 bases). Germline-derived CDR1 and CDR2 are SQVTM and ANQGSEA. The CDR3 totals 13 residues. CDR3 coding DNA: TGCATCGTCCACCTGGGAGGAGAAGAGACCCAGTACTTC. It encodes CIVHLGGEETQYF. The full variable domain, with the rest looked up from reference TRBV29-1 and TRBJ2-5, is SAVISQKPSRDICQRGTSLTIQCQVDSQVTMMFWYRQQPGQSLTLIATANQGSEATYESGFVIDKFPISRPNLTFSTLTVSNMSPEDSSIYLCIVHLGGEETQYFGPGTRLLVL.

This clonotype showed up just a few times. V gene TRBV6-5 combines with J gene TRBJ2-3; D remains unclear. Trimming pared 4 bases from V and 0 bases from J, leaving 11 bases between. The CDR3 has 15 amino acids. The germline gives CDR1 MNHEY, CDR2 SVGAGI. The CDR3 region has the DNA TGTGCCAGCAGTTTGGGGTTACCTAGCACAGATACGCAGTATTTT. Protein: CASSLGLPSTDTQYF.

The chain has TRBV7-2 and TRBJ2-7, with D perhaps TRBD2 (6 bases). V shed 4 bases and J shed 0 bases, with 10 bases lying between them. CDR3 length: 14 residues. CDR1 is SGHTA and CDR2 is FQGNSA in the germline V gene. The chain's CDR3 is CASSYRTISYEQYF. In DNA form, the CDR3 reads TGTGCCAGCAGCTACCGGACTATCTCCTACGAGCAGTACTTC.

Concerning this clonotype: This sequence may be a read error, since a much larger clone differs from it by one base. The chain employs TRBV29-1 and TRBJ2-3; TRBD2 matches at 7 bases. Germline-derived CDR1 and CDR2 are SQVTM and ANQGSEA. V lost 5 bases, J lost 4 bases, and 6 bases stayed unmatched. CDR3 size: 13 residues. In DNA form, the CDR3 reads TGCAGCGTTACTGGCGGGAGTGCAGATACGCAGTATTTT. Its translation: CSVTGGSADTQYF.

The genes are TRBV7-6 and TRBJ1-1, with a tentative D call TRBD1 (6 bases). The CDR3 runs 15 residues. Trimming took 2 bases from V and 7 from J, leaving 17 bases between them. Germline V gene data show CDR1 as SGHVS and CDR2 as FNYEAQ. CDR3 DNA sequence: TGTGCCAGCAGCTTACGGGCAGGGGAAGGGAGTGAAGCTTTCTTT. Protein: CASSLRAGEGSEAFF.

J is TRBJ2-5 and V is TRBV20-1, with TRBD2 matching 10 bases. Germline CDR1 reads DFQATT; CDR2 reads SNEGSKA (reference sequence). V was clipped by 0 bases and J by 0 bases; unmatched bases: 4. The CDR3 covers 16 residues. The CDR3 here is CSAREVSGGHQETQYF. CDR3 nucleotides: TGCAGTGCTAGAGAGGTTAGCGGGGGGCACCAAGAGACCCAGTACTTC.

This clonotype was counted between two and nine times. This rearrangement joins TRBV7-2 to TRBJ2-4, with no clear D. V shed 5 bases and J shed 6 bases, with 11 bases lying between them. There are 13 residues in the CDR3. Germline CDR1 is SGHTA and CDR2 is FQGNSA. CDR3 sequence reads: CASSPARTNIQYF. The CDR3 DNA is TGTGCCAGCAGCCCCGCTAGGACAAACATTCAGTACTTC.

The chain uses TRBV12-3 or TRBV12-4 and TRBJ1-5, with unresolved D. The length of the CDR3 is 15 residues. V gave up 4 bases and J gave up 0 bases, with 10 bases separating them. CDR3 residues: CASSSSRRSNQPQHF. The CDR3 coding sequence is TGTGCCAGCAGTTCCTCCAGGCGTAGCAATCAGCCCCAGCATTTT.

The table lists this clonotype with a few counts. V and J are TRBV5-1 and TRBJ2-2; D could derive from TRBD1 or TRBD2 (5 bases each). V was shortened by 4 bases and J by 7 bases, with 14 bases between the two germline ends. This CDR3 has 14 residues. Per germline, CDR1 SGHRS and CDR2 YFSETQ. Written as DNA, the CDR3 is TGCGCCAGCAGCCCCAATCTGAGGGGCGGGGAGCTGTTTTTT. It codes for CASSPNLRGGELFF.

The chain combines TRBV6-2 or TRBV6-3 with TRBJ1-2; unclear D gene. The V end lost 6 bases, the J end lost 1 base, and 3 bases lay between the germline ends. The CDR3 is 11 residues long. Germline V gene lookup returns CDR1 MNHEY and CDR2 SVGEGT. The chain's CDR3 is CASSDNYGYTF. As DNA, the CDR3 is TGTGCCAGCAGCGATAACTATGGCTACACCTTC.

The genes are TRBV21-1 and TRBJ2-3; the D call in the table, TRBD2, was not verified against the DNA. TRBV21-1 is annotated as a pseudogene. This CDR3 spans 16 amino acids. The CDR3 loop reads CASSKGVSGETDTQYF. CDR3 bases: TGTGCCAGCAGCAAAGGGGTTAGCGGGGAGACAGATACGCAGTATTTT.

There are many counts of this clonotype. The gene calls are TRBV3-1 and TRBJ2-3; 9 nucleotides align to TRBD1. This CDR3 has 15 amino acids. The germline V gene encodes CDR1 LGHDT and CDR2 YNNKEL (reference sequence). The J segment lost 3 bases and the V segment lost 1 base, leaving 2 bases of the junction unmatched. CDR3 coding DNA: TGTGCCAGCAGCCAAGTCGGGACAGGGACAGATACGCAGTATTTT. It encodes CASSQVGTGTDTQYF.

This clonotype has more than one count but fewer than ten. The J gene is TRBJ2-1, the V gene TRBV7-2, with 8 bases aligning to TRBD1. Per the germline V gene, CDR1 is SGHTA and CDR2 is FQGNSA. The CDR3 loop spans 15 amino acids. Trimming at V came to 3 bases and at J to 4 bases, leaving 5 bases not matched to a gene. Written as DNA, the CDR3 is TGTGCCAGCAGCTTGACAGGGGTTCGGTACAATGAGCAGTTCTTC. Its protein is CASSLTGVRYNEQFF.

In the case of this clonotype: This may come from a read error, since a much larger clone is one base off. This chain connects TRBV20-1 to TRBJ1-2, with a tentative D call TRBD1 (5 bases). This CDR3 is built from 8 residues. CDR1 and CDR2 from the germline V gene are DFQATT and SNEGSKA (reference sequence). The CDR3 spells CRGDGYTF. CDR3 DNA sequence: TGCAGGGGGGATGGCTACACCTTC.

The genes are TRBV25-1 and TRBJ2-5; the match to TRBD1 covers 9 bases. The J call may be mistaken, given a closer DNA end match to TRBJ2-7. There are 15 residues in the CDR3. Germline CDR1 reads MGHDK; CDR2 reads SYGVNS. In DNA, the CDR3 is TGTGCCAGCAGCCGAGGCGGGACAGGGCCCTACGAGCAGTACTTC. It codes for CASSRGGTGPYEQYF.